The sample holds a few counts of the clone carrying this T cell receptor (beta chain). These data belong to a study of blood T cell repertoires in COVID-19. As for the study in general: Sites in the United States, Italy and Spain provided acute and convalescent COVID-19 samples. PBMCs, B-cell-depleted T cells, or T cells were the source of the cDNA or gDNA that made up the material.

Per the authors' pipeline: Amplification of reference gene primers provided the estimated nucleated cell counts. Assay used: immunoSEQ multiplex PCR; TCRdb lists only in-frame clones, some missing. D and trimming were read from the DNA, whereas the V and J calls and clone size are those reported in that table. Of under 80,000 clones listed, about four fifths are singletons. The Seattle site enrolled patients during active infection and followed them longitudinally. The ends were cut back, 10 bases at V and 7 bases at J, with 16 bases in the middle. This CDR3 region has 12 residues. Looked up from germline, CDR1 is SGHTA and CDR2 is FQGTGA.

The sample comprised peripheral blood. This clonotype originated in a man in his fifties or sixties with COVID-19, enrolled during active disease. The rearrangement uses TRBV7-3 and TRBJ1-1; D uncertain. Here the CDR3 DNA reads TGTGCCATACCCCTTGCCAGCGATGAAGCTTTCTTT. It translates to CAIPLASDEAFF.